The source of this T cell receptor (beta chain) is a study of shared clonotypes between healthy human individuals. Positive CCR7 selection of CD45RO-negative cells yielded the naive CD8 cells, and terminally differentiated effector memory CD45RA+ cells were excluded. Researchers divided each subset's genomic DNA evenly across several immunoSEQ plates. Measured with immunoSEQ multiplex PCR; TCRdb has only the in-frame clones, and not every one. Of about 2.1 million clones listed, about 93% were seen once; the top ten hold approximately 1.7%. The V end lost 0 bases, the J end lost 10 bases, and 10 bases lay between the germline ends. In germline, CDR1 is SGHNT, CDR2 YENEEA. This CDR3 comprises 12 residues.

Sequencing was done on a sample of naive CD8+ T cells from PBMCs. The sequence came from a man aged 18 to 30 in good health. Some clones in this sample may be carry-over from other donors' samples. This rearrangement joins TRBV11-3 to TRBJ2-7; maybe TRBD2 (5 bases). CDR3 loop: CASSLEGREQYF. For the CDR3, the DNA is TGTGCCAGCAGCTTAGAGGGCCGGGAACAGTACTTC. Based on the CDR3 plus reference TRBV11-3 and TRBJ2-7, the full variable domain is EAGVVQSPRYKIIEKKQPVAFWCNPISGHNTLYWYLQNLGQGPELLIRYENEEAVDDSQLPKDRFSAERLKGVDSTLKIQPAELGDSAVYLCASSLEGREQYFGPGTRLTVT.